These 21 T cell receptor beta chains originate from one sample sequenced in a study of cytomegalovirus exposure and HLA in healthy donors. Primers for the PCR totalled 60 Vbeta and 13 Jbeta. Here immunoSEQ multiplex PCR was the method, and the copy in TCRdb shows in-frame clones only, minus some. The table includes 140,000 to 150,000 clones, roughly three quarters detected once. Sequenced input: PBMCs. These TCRs come from a middle-aged woman in good health and CMV-seropositive.

This clone was seen a few times. The chain has TRBV7-2 and TRBJ1-4; perhaps TRBD1 as D (6 bases). CDR1 and CDR2 from the germline V gene are SGHTA and FQGNSA. Trimming removed 5 bases at V and 8 bases at J, with 15 bases between. The CDR3 has 14 residues. The CDR3 spells CASSAVGGREKLFF. The CDR3 bases are TGTGCCAGCAGCGCCGTAGGGGGTCGAGAAAAACTGTTTTTT.

The rearrangement uses TRBV7-9 and TRBJ2-5, with D perhaps TRBD2 (7 bases). The CDR3 is 16 amino acids. The germline V gene has CDR1 SEHNR and CDR2 FQNEAQ (reference sequence). CDR3 loop: CSTERGSGGGQETQYF. CDR3 nucleotide sequence: TGTTCCACCGAAAGGGGGTCGGGGGGTGGACAAGAGACCCAGTACTTC.

This clone was picked up one time. This CDR3 is also generated by other DNA sequences in the sample. The chain carries TRBV6-5 and TRBJ1-1; TRBD1 matches 7 bases. Looked up from germline, CDR1 is MNHEY and CDR2 is SVGAGI. CDR3 length equals 13 residues. V shed 6 bases, J shed 0 bases, and the junction held 1 base outside the gene matches. CDR3 in amino acids: CASRGQLNTEAFF. The CDR3, as DNA: TGTGCCAGCAGGGGACAGTTGAACACTGAAGCTTTCTTT.

The chain's CDR3 is CASSSSPPTDTQYF. The CDR3 region has the DNA TGCGCCAGCAGCTCCTCCCCCCCCACAGATACGCAGTATTTT. The chain combines TRBV5-1 with TRBJ2-3; D is undetermined. V was cut by 3 bases and J by 2 bases, with 10 bases left in between. Germline V gene lookup returns CDR1 SGHRS and CDR2 YFSETQ. CDR3 size: 14 residues. The full variable domain, with the rest looked up from reference TRBV5-1 and TRBJ2-3, is KAGVTQTPRYLIKTRGQQVTLSCSPISGHRSVSWYQQTPGQGLQFLFEYFSETQRNKGNFPGRFSGRQFSNSRSEMNVSTLELGDSALYLCASSSSPPTDTQYFGPGTRLTVL.

This clone was counted a few times. The chain employs TRBV11-3 and TRBJ2-7; D is perhaps TRBD2 (5 bases). CDR3 length: 12 amino acids. In germline, CDR1 is SGHNT, CDR2 YENEEA. The V end lost 3 bases, the J end lost 7 bases, and 10 bases lay between the germline ends. Written as DNA, the CDR3 is TGTGCCAGCAGCTTGGGGTCGGGGGAGCAGTACTTC. Its translation: CASSLGSGEQYF.

The table lists this clone with a count of one. The V call is TRBV6-5, the J call TRBJ2-5; 11 bases align to TRBD1. Germline V gene sequence: CDR1 MNHEY, CDR2 SVGAGI. This CDR3 region has 14 residues. V lost 5 bases and J lost 5; bases outside the gene matches: 4. The CDR3 DNA is TGTGCCAGCAGTATGGACAGGGGGCCTGAGACCCAGTACTTC. Residues: CASSMDRGPETQYF.

The chain links TRBV5-1 to TRBJ2-5, with TRBD2 identical over 15 bases. The DNA end favors TRBJ2-7, so the J call may be wrong. This CDR3 has 16 residues. Germline loops: CDR1 SGHRS, CDR2 YFSETQ. The CDR3 loop reads CASSSGLAGGSYEQYF. The CDR3 bases are TGCGCCAGCAGCTCGGGACTAGCGGGGGGCTCCTACGAGCAGTACTTC.

V usage is TRBV5-5 and J usage is TRBJ2-6; D uncertain. The germline CDR1 and CDR2 sequences are SGHKS and YYEKEE (reference sequence). CDR3 length: 15 amino acids. V gave up 1 base and J gave up 5 bases, with 10 bases separating them. CDR3: CASSLQVAWANVLTF. CDR3 bases: TGTGCCAGCAGCTTGCAGGTGGCCTGGGCCAACGTCCTGACTTTC.

This chain connects TRBV5-1 to TRBJ1-3; TRBD1 is a possible D gene (5 bases). This CDR3 contains 17 residues. Germline CDR1 SGHRS, CDR2 YFSETQ. V was shortened by 0 bases and J by 0 bases, with 13 bases between the two germline ends. The CDR3 DNA is TGCGCCAGCAGCTTGGTCTCGGGGGTGAGCTCTGGAAACACCATATATTTT. Translation gives CASSLVSGVSSGNTIYF.

The rearrangement joins TRBV9 to TRBJ2-2, with TRBD2 matching 8 bases. This CDR3 is 16 amino acids long. Germline CDR1 SGDLS, CDR2 YYNGEE. The J segment lost 7 bases and the V segment lost 4 bases, leaving 12 bases of the junction unmatched. CDR3 region: CASSPSGGILGGELFF. The CDR3 DNA follows: TGTGCCAGCAGCCCGAGCGGGGGAATATTGGGCGGGGAGCTGTTTTTT.

The rearrangement joins TRBV6-1 to TRBJ2-5, with TRBD2 matching over 7 bases. CDR3 size: 15 residues. The junction had 5 bases not matched to a gene; V was cut back by 2 bases and J by 2 bases. CDR1 MNHNS and CDR2 SASEGT come from the germline V gene. The CDR3 DNA reads TGTGCCAGCAGTGAATTTTTGGGGGGGCAAGAGACCCAGTACTTC. Amino acid sequence: CASSEFLGGQETQYF.

This rearrangement joins TRBV28 to TRBJ2-3; TRBD2 agrees at 8 bases. The CDR3 length is 15 residues. Per the germline V gene, CDR1 is MDHEN and CDR2 is SYDVKM. V gave up 3 bases and J gave up 1 base; unmatched junction bases: 3. CDR3 in DNA: TGTGCCAGCAGTTTGTCGGGGGGGGGCACAGATACGCAGTATTTT. Translation: CASSLSGGGTDTQYF.

Points on this clone: Mismatch with germline at one junction end may stem from a read error. The rearrangement joins TRBV4-2 to TRBJ1-6; D gene unclear. Looked up from germline, CDR1 is LGHNA and CDR2 is YNFKEQ. The CDR3 consists of 13 residues. In DNA, the CDR3 is TGTGCCAGCGGCCAGCTGACTGTTTCACCCCTCCACTTT. Translation gives CASGQLTVSPLHF.

Here the CDR3 reads CASSLSSWETQYF. CDR3 bases: TGTGCCAGCTCACTATCTAGTTGGGAGACCCAGTACTTC. This chain joins TRBV18 and TRBJ2-5; D is unclear. The CDR3 has 13 amino acids. In germline, CDR1 is KGHSH, CDR2 LQKENI. Trimming shortened V by 4 bases and J by 5 bases, and 11 bases separated the two germline ends. Supplemented by reference TRBV18 and TRBJ2-5, the full variable domain reads NAGVMQNPRHLVRRRGQEARLRCSPMKGHSHVYWYRQLPEEGLKFMVYLQKENIIDESGMPKERFSAEFPKEGPSILRIQQVVRGDSAAYFCASSLSSWETQYFGPGTRLLVL.

This clone occurred a few times. CDR3 region: CSAKKHTEAFF. The CDR3 region has the DNA TGCAGTGCTAAGAAGCACACTGAAGCTTTCTTT. The genes are TRBV20-1 and TRBJ1-1; D unclear. CDR1 and CDR2 from the germline V gene are DFQATT and SNEGSKA (reference sequence). The CDR3 covers 11 residues. V was cut by 4 bases and J by 3 bases, with 6 bases left in between.

The chain recombines TRBV12-2 with TRBJ2-3; the table names TRBD2, a call not compared with the DNA. TRBV12-2 is described as a pseudogene. The CDR3 length is 18 residues. CDR3 amino acids: CASRFYTPHLAYPDTQYF. Written as DNA, the CDR3 is TGTGCAAGTCGCTTCTATACCCCCCATCTAGCGTATCCAGATACGCAGTATTTT.

This clone has a handful of counts. V is TRBV6-5 and J is TRBJ2-2; possible D gene TRBD1, 6 bases. V was pared by 4 bases and J by 0 bases, with 9 bases between. Germline loops: CDR1 MNHEY, CDR2 SVGAGI. This CDR3 has 15 amino acids. The CDR3 sequence is CASSWGQANTGELFF. The CDR3 nucleotides read TGTGCCAGCAGTTGGGGACAAGCGAACACCGGGGAGCTGTTTTTT.

The chain joins TRBV13 to TRBJ2-1; 11 bases are shared with TRBD1. Germline trimming cut 1 base from V and 3 bases from J; bases unmatched to any gene: 2. This CDR3 contains 16 residues. Germline assignment: CDR1 PRHDT and CDR2 FYEKMQ (reference sequence). The CDR3 sequence is CASSLAGQGDYNEQFF. DNA of the CDR3: TGTGCCAGCAGCTTAGCGGGACAGGGGGACTACAATGAGCAGTTCTTC.

V and J are TRBV19 and TRBJ2-1, with D perhaps TRBD1 (5 bases). Trimming shortened V by 5 bases and J by 9 bases, and 14 bases separated the two germline ends. CDR1 is LNHDA, CDR2 SQIVND, per germline (reference sequence). CDR3 size: 13 residues. CDR3 sequence reads: CASSFQGASEQFF. CDR3 nucleotides: TGTGCCAGTAGTTTTCAGGGTGCGAGTGAGCAGTTCTTC.

CDR3 nucleotide sequence: TGCGCCAGCAGCGGCCGGGACACTTCGAACACCGGGGAGCTGTTTTTT. Encoded protein: CASSGRDTSNTGELFF. V is TRBV5-1 and J is TRBJ2-2; tentative D call: TRBD1 (6 bases). CDR3 length: 16 amino acids. Germline V gene data show CDR1 as SGHRS and CDR2 as YFSETQ. Trimming shortened V by 4 bases and J by 0 bases, and 13 bases separated the two germline ends.

The chain links TRBV4-1 to TRBJ1-1; D gene ambiguous. Germline CDR1 and CDR2: MGHRA and YSYEKL. The V end was cut by 5 bases, the J end by 1 base, with 5 bases between. The CDR3 is 12 amino acids. CDR3: CASSLANTEAFF. DNA for the CDR3: TGCGCCAGCAGCTTAGCGAACACTGAAGCTTTCTTT.